Listed below are T cell receptor beta chains from one sample, sequenced in a study of post-analysis software for immune sequencing data. In TCRdb, the PCR reads were re-called with MiXCR into one record per CDR3 protein. The sample records 400,000 to 500,000 distinct CDR3 sequences, 39% being singletons. The sequenced material came from blood. The receptors stem from a girl between 2 and 10 years old with multiple sclerosis. CDR3s include the opening cysteine and the closing phenylalanine or tryptophan. A D gene is named only where the DNA matches it firmly. Size values are once, few and many counts, or a class for expanded clones, and some rows have none.

few TRBJ1-1 TRBD1 TRBV29-1 TGCAGCGTTGAGGTCGGACAGGGTAGCACTGAAGCTTTCTTT CSVEVGQGSTEAFF
few TRBJ1-2 TRBD1 TRBV29-1 TGCAGCGGCCATACAGGGGGGTTAGGCTACACCTTC CSGHTGGLGYTF
- TRBJ2-3 TRBD1 TRBV28 TGTGCCAGCAGGGCCCCGGGACAGGGGGGCACAGATACGCAGTATTTT CASRAPGQGGTDTQYF
- TRBJ2-3 - TRBV20-1 TGCAGTGCTCCCGGTGGTGGGGTGTGGACAGATACGCAGTATTTT CSAPGGGVWTDTQYF
- TRBJ1-5 - TRBV4-1 TGCGCCAGCAGCCAAGATAACGGATATAGCAATCAGCCCCAGCATTTT CASSQDNGYSNQPQHF
few TRBJ2-5 - TRBV7-2 TGTGCCAGCAGCTCTCAGTCGGGGGACGGAGGGGAGACCCAGTACTTC CASSSQSGDGGETQYF
- TRBJ2-5 TRBD1 TRBV18 TGTGCCAGCTCACCTAGAAACCGCCGGACAGGGAAAGGAGAGACCCAGTACTTC CASSPRNRRTGKGETQYF
- TRBJ1-1 TRBD1 TRBV5-1 TGCGCCAGCAGCTTGGACGACAGGGGCGCTGAAGCTTTCTTT CASSLDDRGAEAFF
- TRBJ2-7 - TRBV29-1 TGCAGCGGTCAAACAGGCTCCTACGAGCAGTACTTC CSGQTGSYEQYF
once TRBJ2-7 TRBD2 TRBV12-3/TRBV12-4 TGTGCCAGCAGTCTTTGGGGGGAGGGGCGGGAGCAGTACTTC CASSLWGEGREQYF
- TRBJ1-6 - TRBV27 TGTGCCAGCAGTTTATCAGGGGTGGTTTCACCCCTCCACTTT CASSLSGVVSPLHF
- TRBJ2-7 TRBD1 TRBV6-5 TGTGCCAGCAGTCCCCGGGACAGGGGGAGGGATCGGCAGTACTTC CASSPRDRGRDRQYF
few TRBJ1-2 - TRBV28 TGTGCCAGCAGGGTCGCAGGGTTGAGGTACTATGGCTACACCTTC CASRVAGLRYYGYTF
few TRBJ2-7 - TRBV29-1 TGCAGCGCCGAGACAGAACCCTTCTACGAGCAGTACTTC CSAETEPFYEQYF
- TRBJ2-1 - TRBV15 TGTGCCACCAGGGCCATTTGGGACTACAATGAGCAGTTCTTC CATRAIWDYNEQFF
few TRBJ2-7 - TRBV11-2 TGTGCCAGCAGCTTCTCCCGTTCCTACGAGCAGTACTTC CASSFSRSYEQYF
few TRBJ2-5 TRBD2 TRBV9 TGTGCCAGCAGTTCACCCCTAGCGGGACGGGAGACCCAGTACTTC CASSSPLAGRETQYF
- TRBJ2-2 - TRBV15 TGTGCCACCAGCAGAGATTGGAGGGGAACCGGGGAGCTGTTTTTT CATSRDWRGTGELFF
- TRBJ2-6 - TRBV6-5 TGTGCCACCTCAAGATCCTCTGGGGCCAACGTCCTGACTTTC CATSRSSGANVLTF
- TRBJ2-7 TRBD1 TRBV29-1 TGCAGCGTAGGGAGACAGGGCTACGAGCAGTACTTC CSVGRQGYEQYF
few TRBJ1-2 TRBD1 TRBV5-1 TGCGCCAGCAGCTTGGAGGGACAGCCTGGGAGCTACACCTTC CASSLEGQPGSYTF
few TRBJ1-2 TRBD1 TRBV20-1 TGCAGTGCTAGGGGAGACAGGGGGAACTATGGCTACACCTTC CSARGDRGNYGYTF
- TRBJ2-4 - TRBV4-3 TGCGCCAGCAGCCAGGGACATGCAAACATTCAGTACTTC CASSQGHANIQYF
- TRBJ2-3 TRBD1 TRBV24-1 TGTGCCACCAGTGATTTCGCGCCGGACAGGGGAGATACGCAGTATTTT CATSDFAPDRGDTQYF
few TRBJ1-2 - TRBV5-4 TGTGCCAGCAGCTTGGCGTGGGGGGGAGATAACTATGGCTACACCTTC CASSLAWGGDNYGYTF
- TRBJ2-4 - TRBV28 TGTGCCAGCAGGGGATCGGCTTTAAACATTCAGTACTTC CASRGSALNIQYF
few TRBJ2-5 - TRBV10-3 TGTGCCATCAGTGAATCTTGGCCTCAGGGACATGAAGAGACCCAGTACTTC CAISESWPQGHEETQYF
- TRBJ2-7 - TRBV15 TGTGCCACCAGCAGAACCCAGGAGAACGAGCAGTACTTC CATSRTQENEQYF
- TRBJ2-7 - TRBV12-3/TRBV12-4 TGTGCCAGCAGTTTAGCATCTACCCGGGTTTACGAGCAGTACTTC CASSLASTRVYEQYF
- TRBJ2-5 TRBD2 TRBV9 TGTGCCAGCAGCGTACTCCCAGCGGGGGGACAAGAGACCCAGTACTTC CASSVLPAGGQETQYF
- TRBJ2-4 TRBD1 TRBV7-2 TGTGCCAGCAGCTCGGGACAGGGGGCGTTTGAGCAGTACTTC CASSSGQGAFEQYF
few TRBJ2-1 - TRBV4-1 TGCGCCAGCAGCCAAGGTGTGACTCAAGAGCAGTTCTTC CASSQGVTQEQFF
few TRBJ2-4 TRBD2 TRBV20-1 TGCAGTGCAAGGGAGGGGTTGGGAAACATTCAGTACTTC CSAREGLGNIQYF
- TRBJ1-5 - TRBV28 TGTGCCACACAGGGCAATCAGCCCCAGCATTTT CATQGNQPQHF
- TRBJ2-5 - TRBV5-1 TGCGCCAGCAGCTCCGGCGGGGCGTCTGGGGGAGAGACCCAGTACTTC CASSSGGASGGETQYF
- TRBJ1-2 - TRBV4-1 TGCGCCAGCAGCCAAGACTGGGGACTCGGCTACACCTTC CASSQDWGLGYTF
- TRBJ2-3 - TRBV12-3/TRBV12-4 TGTGCCAGCAGTTTGAGGAGAGTGGGCGCAGATACGCAGTATTTT CASSLRRVGADTQYF
- TRBJ2-7 TRBD1 TRBV5-1 TGCGCCAGCAGCTTGGCGGGACAGGACTACGAGCAGTACTTC CASSLAGQDYEQYF
few TRBJ2-1 - TRBV20-1 TGCAGTGCTAGAGACGCAGGGGTGGGAAATGAGCAGTTCTTC CSARDAGVGNEQFF
few TRBJ2-3 - TRBV10-3 TGTGCCATCAAGGGGGAGGGCACAGATACGCAGTATTTT CAIKGEGTDTQYF
- TRBJ2-6 - TRBV6-5 TGTGCCAGCAGTTACCGGGGATCTGGGGCCAACGTCCTGACTTTC CASSYRGSGANVLTF
few TRBJ2-3 - TRBV24-1 TGTGCCACCAGTGATTTGGGGAGAGCGTATTTT CATSDLGRAYF
- TRBJ2-5 - TRBV7-6 TGTGCCAGCAGCCCTAGAACTTTTGTGCTGGGGGAGACCCAGTACTTC CASSPRTFVLGETQYF
- TRBJ2-3 - TRBV6-2/TRBV6-3 TGTGCCAGCAGAGTATACAGGGTAGATACGCAGTATTTT CASRVYRVDTQYF
- TRBJ2-7 - TRBV15 TGTGCCGCCAGCAGAGATCTGCGGAACACCTACGAGCAGTACTTC CAASRDLRNTYEQYF
many TRBJ1-2 TRBD1 TRBV20-1 TGCAGCGCCCGGGACAGATATGGCTACACCTTC CSARDRYGYTF
- TRBJ2-7 TRBD2 TRBV6-2/TRBV6-3 TGTGCCAGCATCTTTCGACTAGCGGGACCTCCCCACGAGCAGTACTTC CASIFRLAGPPHEQYF
- TRBJ2-3 TRBD2 TRBV12-3/TRBV12-4 TGTGCCAGCAGGACCGGAAGGGCTAGCGGGCGTAAAGCTAGCACAGATACGCAGTATTTT CASRTGRASGRKASTDTQYF